The present TCR beta chain was sequenced within a study of T cell repertoires in cytomegalovirus infection. Study background: Indications came from public TCR beta signatures; they pointed to CMV infection and to a matching HLA type.

This clonotype was observed a handful of times. The antigen remains unidentified. The V and J ends lost 3 bases and 8 bases, in that order; junction bases with no gene match: 11. Per germline, CDR1 MDHEN and CDR2 SYDVKM. This CDR3 spans 16 amino acids. Study-wide results and limits: Cumulative frequency of public TCR beta families picked out carriers of CMV plus the relevant HLA. There were HLA-C-restricted CMV-specific TCR beta clonotypes dominating the ex vivo response.

TCRdb recomputed calls from the reads with MiXCR, one row per CDR3 protein. The sample has about 530,000 distinct CDR3 sequences, more than 20% seen once. The rearrangement uses TRBV28 and TRBJ2-1, with TRBD1 matching over 9 bases. The sequence came from a human donor in good health (CMV status not recorded). Some clones in this sample may be carry-over from other donors' samples. Input material: PBMCs. CDR3 residues: CASSFPGTGNSDEQFF. In DNA, the CDR3 is TGTGCCAGCAGTTTTCCCGGGACAGGGAATTCCGATGAGCAGTTCTTC.